This record looks at one T cell receptor beta chain sequence and its context. It lacks a known antigen. No base quality information exists; no much larger clone differs at one position. These data are taken from a study of CD8 T cells in ankylosing spondylitis (dated by TCRdb to 2016 to 2017). Some background on the complete study: To find TCR variants linked to disease, the study profiled T cell receptor beta repertoires in ankylosing spondylitis patients and healthy donors. The whole study cohort included some 100 healthy donors and about two dozen ankylosing spondylitis patients. Peripheral blood was sampled, and synovial fluid was also collected from ankylosing spondylitis patients. What the authors observed across the whole study: In peripheral blood, the disease-linked clones were found at relatively low frequencies and had a CD8+ phenotype. The disease-linked clones were reported to be significantly enriched in matched synovial fluid samples from ankylosing spondylitis patients. Some TCR beta motif variants had previously been reported in synovial fluid and blood of reactive arthritis patients, which suggested common disease-initiation mechanisms. A TCR beta motif made up of several highly homologous amino acid variants appeared to be characteristic of blood from ankylosing spondylitis patients.

The listed sequencing device is Illumina HiSeq 2500. TCR beta libraries were prepared by quantitative 5'-RACE with molecular barcodes. Regarding the original processing steps: A new computational method based on a probabilistic model of VDJ rearrangement was used to identify disease-linked TCR variants. Through fastp at Q25 and MiXCR, TCRdb rebuilt clones from the public reads, retaining in-frame beta chains. Each CDR3 protein gets just one entry, which takes the most common genes and DNA from the rows behind it. TCRdb's processing, not the authors' own work, is the source of the V and J calls. This sample has roughly 670,000 distinct CDR3 sequences in its table, and about 20% of those were observed once. About a fifth of the sample is in the top ten clones. The CDR3 holds 16 amino acids from the cysteine to the phenylalanine. The kept DNA is CDR3 alone, 48 bases in frame from the first base. V and J are trimmed by 0 bases and 2 bases, and the gene matches miss 9 bases of the junction. The germline V gene (reference sequence) provides CDR1 DFQATT and CDR2 SNEGSKA.

This sequence originates from a male donor with ankylosing spondylitis. Sequenced: blood, either unsorted or a sorted T cell fraction (not recorded which). Here the chain combines TRBV20-1 and TRBJ2-5; 7 bases in between match TRBD1. This receptor carries the CDR3 CSAREDDRASQETQYF. The sequence in DNA is TGCAGTGCTAGAGAGGACGACAGGGCCTCACAAGAGACCCAGTACTTC.